The 3 T cell receptor beta chains given below trace back to one sample, sequenced in a study of cytomegalovirus exposure and HLA in healthy donors. A multiplex PCR was run with 60 Vbeta primers and 13 Jbeta primers. Profiling relied on immunoSEQ multiplex PCR, and the TCRdb table lists in-frame clones only, not all of them. Seen here are under 250,000 clones, around 77% observed once, and the top ten hold 2.5% to 3.5%. Sequenced sample: PBMCs. The source of these receptors is a woman aged 30 to 39 in good health and CMV-seronegative.

This chain connects TRBV9 to TRBJ2-7, with D perhaps TRBD2 (5 bases). V was pared by 4 bases and J by 3 bases, with 14 bases between. Germline V gives CDR1 SGDLS, CDR2 YYNGEE. The CDR3 loop spans 14 amino acids. CDR3 protein: CASSSGIFRYEQYF. CDR3 DNA sequence: TGTGCCAGCAGCTCCGGGATTTTTCGCTACGAGCAGTACTTC.

A note on this clone: The same CDR3 can be traced to other DNA sequences in this sample. The V and J genes are TRBV5-1 and TRBJ1-1, with 9 bases aligning to TRBD1. V was clipped by 1 base and J by 5 bases; unmatched bases: 3. The CDR3 totals 14 residues. Germline V lookup: CDR1 SGHRS, CDR2 YFSETQ. Here the CDR3 DNA reads TGCGCCAGCAGCTTGACAGGGGGCAGGACTGAAGCTTTCTTT. Amino acids: CASSLTGGRTEAFF.

The J gene is TRBJ2-1, the V gene TRBV6-6; D call uncertain. In germline, CDR1 is MNHNY, CDR2 SVGAGI (reference sequence). V was clipped by 4 bases and J by 12 bases, with 10 bases between them. The CDR3 extends over 11 amino acids. CDR3 DNA sequence: TGTGCCAGCAGTTCCCCTCCTAGGCAGTTCTTC. Amino acid sequence: CASSSPPRQFF.